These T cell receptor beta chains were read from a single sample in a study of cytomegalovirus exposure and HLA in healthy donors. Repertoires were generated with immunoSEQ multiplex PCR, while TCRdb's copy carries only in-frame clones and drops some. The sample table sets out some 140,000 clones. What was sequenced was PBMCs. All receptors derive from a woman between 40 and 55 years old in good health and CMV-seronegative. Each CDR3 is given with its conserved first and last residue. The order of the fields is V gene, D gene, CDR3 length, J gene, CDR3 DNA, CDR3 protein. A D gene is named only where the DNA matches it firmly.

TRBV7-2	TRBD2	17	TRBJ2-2	TGTGCCAGCAGCTTAGGGGGTAGCGGGGCGAACACCGGGGAGCTGTTTTTT	CASSLGGSGANTGELFF
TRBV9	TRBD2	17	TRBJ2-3	TGTGCCAGCAGCGTAGAAGGAAGCGGGGGGGCAGCAGATACGCAGTATTTT	CASSVEGSGGAADTQYF
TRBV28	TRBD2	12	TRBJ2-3	TGTGCCAGCAGACACAGCGGGGGGGCGGTGTATTTT	CASRHSGGAVYF
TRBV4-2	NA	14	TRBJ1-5	TGTGCCAGCAGCCAAGATACGGGAGGCCAGCCCCAGCATTTT	CASSQDTGGQPQHF
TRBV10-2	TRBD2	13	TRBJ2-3	TGCGCCAGCGAACTAGCGGGAGGGGATACGCAGTATTTT	CASELAGGDTQYF
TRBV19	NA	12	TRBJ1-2	TGTGCCAGTAGTCCGACAGCATCCGGCTACACCTTC	CASSPTASGYTF
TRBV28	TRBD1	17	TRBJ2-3	TGTGCCAGCAGTTTATTTTACCAGGGGGCTACCACAGATACGCAGTATTTT	CASSLFYQGATTDTQYF
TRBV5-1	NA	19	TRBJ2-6	TGCGCCAGCAGCACCTACGGTCTGGGGCGGGGCAACGGGGCCAACGTCCTGACTTTC	CASSTYGLGRGNGANVLTF
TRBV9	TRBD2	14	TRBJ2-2	TGTGCCAGCAGCGTAGGACTAGCTGGCGGGGAGCTGTTTTTT	CASSVGLAGGELFF
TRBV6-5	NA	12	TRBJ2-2	TGTGCCAGCACCCGACTGACCGGGGAGCTGTTTTTT	CASTRLTGELFF
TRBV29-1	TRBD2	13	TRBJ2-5	TGCAGCGCGCGGGAGGGCGCGGACGAGACCCAGTACTTC	CSAREGADETQYF
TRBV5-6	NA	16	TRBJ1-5	TGTGCCAGCAGCTTGAGCAGGGTAAACGGCAATCAGCCCCAGCATTTT	CASSLSRVNGNQPQHF
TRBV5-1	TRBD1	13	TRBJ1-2	TGCGCCAGCAGCCACGGACAGGGGAGTGGCTACACCTTC	CASSHGQGSGYTF
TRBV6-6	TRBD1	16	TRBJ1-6	TGTGCCAGCAGTTACCACGGGACAGGGGGCAATTCACCCCTCCACTTT	CASSYHGTGGNSPLHF
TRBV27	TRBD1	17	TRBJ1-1	TGTGCCAGCAGTTCCGGGACAGGGTATTCGTTGTTCACTGAAGCTTTCTTT	CASSSGTGYSLFTEAFF
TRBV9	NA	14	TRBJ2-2	TGTGCCAGCAGCCTCAAAGTGGGGGGCGGGGAGCTGTTTTTT	CASSLKVGGGELFF
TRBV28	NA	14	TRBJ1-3	TGTGCCAGCAGCTTGCCCACACCCCGAAACACCATATATTTT	CASSLPTPRNTIYF
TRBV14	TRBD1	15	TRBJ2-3	TGTGCCAGCAGCCAAGCCGGACAGGGCCCAGATACGCAGTATTTT	CASSQAGQGPDTQYF
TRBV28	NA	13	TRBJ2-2	TGTGCCAGCAGCCCCGCAGGGGTCGGGGAGCTGTTTTTT	CASSPAGVGELFF
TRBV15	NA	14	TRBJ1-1	TGTGCCACCAGCAGAGATTACAGTAACACTGAAGCTTTCTTT	CATSRDYSNTEAFF
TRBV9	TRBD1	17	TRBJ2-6	TGTGCCAGCAGCGTAGGGGACAGGGTTCCTGGGGCCAACGTCCTGACTTTC	CASSVGDRVPGANVLTF
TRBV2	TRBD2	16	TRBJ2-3	TGTGCCAGCAGTGAAGAAAATGGGGGGGGCACAGATACGCAGTATTTT	CASSEENGGGTDTQYF
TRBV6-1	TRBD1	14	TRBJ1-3	TGTGCCAGCAGGGATACAGGGGGCAGAAACACCATATATTTT	CASRDTGGRNTIYF
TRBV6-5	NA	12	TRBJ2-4	TGTGCCGCCAGTGGCGAGGCGAACATTCAGTACTTC	CAASGEANIQYF
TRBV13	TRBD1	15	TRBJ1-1	TGTGCCAGCAGCTTACCCGGGACAGTGAACACTGAAGCTTTCTTT	CASSLPGTVNTEAFF
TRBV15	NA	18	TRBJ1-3	TGTGCCACCAGCAGAGAGAGACGGGTTGAAGGGGCTGGAAACACCATATATTTT	CATSRERRVEGAGNTIYF
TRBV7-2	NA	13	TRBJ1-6	TGTGCCAGCAGACTGGGCTGGAATTCACCCCTCCACTTT	CASRLGWNSPLHF
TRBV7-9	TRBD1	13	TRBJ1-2	TGTGCCAGCAGCCCGACGGACAGGCTTGGCTACACCTTC	CASSPTDRLGYTF
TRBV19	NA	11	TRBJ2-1	TGTGCCAGTACTTTCGGCACGGGGCAGTTCTTC	CASTFGTGQFF
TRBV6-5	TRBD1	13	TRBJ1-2	TGTGCCAGCAGTTACGGGACAGGGGGAGGCTACACCTTC	CASSYGTGGGYTF
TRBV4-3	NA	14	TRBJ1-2	TGCGCCAGCAGCCAAGATCGCGGGGACTATGGCTACACCTTC	CASSQDRGDYGYTF
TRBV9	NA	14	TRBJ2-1	TGTGCCAGCAGCGTCGAAACTGAGAACAATGAGCAGTTCTTC	CASSVETENNEQFF
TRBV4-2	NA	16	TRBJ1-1	TGTGCCAGCAGTCAAGAGACGGGAGAGTTGGGGACTGAAGCTTTCTTT	CASSQETGELGTEAFF
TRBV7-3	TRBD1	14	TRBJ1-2	TGTGCCAGCAGCTATGACAGGGGCGGCTATGGCTACACCTTC	CASSYDRGGYGYTF
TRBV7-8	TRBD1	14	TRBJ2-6	TGTGCCAGCAGCTATGGACAGGGTACCAACGTCCTGACTTTC	CASSYGQGTNVLTF
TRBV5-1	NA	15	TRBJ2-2	TGCGCCAGCAGCTCGGGGACAATGAACACCGGGGAGCTGTTTTTT	CASSSGTMNTGELFF
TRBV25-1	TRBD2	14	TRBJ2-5	TGTGCCAGCAGTGATAGCGGGGGGAGGGAGACCCAGTACTTC	CASSDSGGRETQYF
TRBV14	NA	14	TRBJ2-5	TGTGCCAGCAGCCAAGTGACACTCCAAGAGACCCAGTACTTC	CASSQVTLQETQYF
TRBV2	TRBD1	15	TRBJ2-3	TGTGCCAGCAGTGATCAGGGGGACGGCACAGATACGCAGTATTTT	CASSDQGDGTDTQYF
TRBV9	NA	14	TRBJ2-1	TGTGCCAGCAGTCTAGAGGGCTACAACAATGAGCAGTTCTTC	CASSLEGYNNEQFF
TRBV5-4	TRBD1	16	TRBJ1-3	TGTGCCAGCAGCCTTAGACAGGGAGGTACTGGAAACACCATATATTTT	CASSLRQGGTGNTIYF
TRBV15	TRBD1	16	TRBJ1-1	TGTGCCACCAGCAGAGGACAGGGGAGTGGGAACACTGAAGCTTTCTTT	CATSRGQGSGNTEAFF
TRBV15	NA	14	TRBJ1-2	TGTGCCACCGCGTTCGGGAGATCTAACTATGGCTACACCTTC	CATAFGRSNYGYTF
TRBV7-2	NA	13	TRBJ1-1	TGTGCCAGCAGCCGACAGTTGAACACTGAAGCTTTCTTT	CASSRQLNTEAFF
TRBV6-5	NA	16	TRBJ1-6	TGTGCCAGCAGTTACTCGGGCCGCTCCTATAATTCACCCCTCCACTTT	CASSYSGRSYNSPLHF
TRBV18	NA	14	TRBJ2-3	TGTGCCAGCTCCAGGGACACAAACACAGATACGCAGTATTTT	CASSRDTNTDTQYF
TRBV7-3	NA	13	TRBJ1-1	TGTGCCAGCAGCTTGCGCCAGAACACTGAAGCTTTCTTT	CASSLRQNTEAFF
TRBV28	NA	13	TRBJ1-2	TGTGCTGTCGAGGGGGGGGTCAACTATGGCTACACCTTC	CAVEGGVNYGYTF
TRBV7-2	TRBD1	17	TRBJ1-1	TGTGCCAGCAGCTTAGAGGGAGGACAGGGGGTTTACACTGAAGCTTTCTTT	CASSLEGGQGVYTEAFF
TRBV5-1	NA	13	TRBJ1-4	TGCGCCAGCAGCAGGACAGTTACTGAAAAACTGTTTTTT	CASSRTVTEKLFF
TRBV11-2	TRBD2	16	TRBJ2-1	TGTGCCAGCAGCTTAGAGGGTCGGCGGGGGACCAATGAGCAGTTCTTC	CASSLEGRRGTNEQFF
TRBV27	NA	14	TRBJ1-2	TGTGCCAGCAGTGAACTACCGCAGGGGTATGGCTACACCTTC	CASSELPQGYGYTF
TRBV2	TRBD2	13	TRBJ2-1	TGTGCCAGCAAGGCGGGGGGCCAGGATGAGCAGTTCTTC	CASKAGGQDEQFF
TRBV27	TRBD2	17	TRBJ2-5	TGTGCCAGCAGTTTATCGCTGGCTAGCGGGCTTCAAGAGACCCAGTACTTC	CASSLSLASGLQETQYF
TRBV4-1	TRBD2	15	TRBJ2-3	TGCGCCAGCAGCCAAACTAGCGGGAGGACAGATACGCAGTATTTT	CASSQTSGRTDTQYF
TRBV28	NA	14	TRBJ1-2	TGTGCCAGCATGTCACCGGGGACTAACTATGGCTACACCTTC	CASMSPGTNYGYTF
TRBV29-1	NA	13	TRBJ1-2	TGCAGCGTTGGGACTGAATATCCTTATGGCTACACCTTC	CSVGTEYPYGYTF
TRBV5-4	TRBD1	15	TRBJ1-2	TGTGCCAGCAGCTTTAACTTACAGGGGGCGGGAGGCTACACCTTC	CASSFNLQGAGGYTF
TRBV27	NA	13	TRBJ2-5	TGTGCCAGCAGTTCCGCGGACGGGGTAACCCAGTACTTC	CASSSADGVTQYF
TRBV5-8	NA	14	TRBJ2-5	TGTGCCAGCAGCCCCCGCGACAGAGCGAGGACCCAGTACTTC	CASSPRDRARTQYF